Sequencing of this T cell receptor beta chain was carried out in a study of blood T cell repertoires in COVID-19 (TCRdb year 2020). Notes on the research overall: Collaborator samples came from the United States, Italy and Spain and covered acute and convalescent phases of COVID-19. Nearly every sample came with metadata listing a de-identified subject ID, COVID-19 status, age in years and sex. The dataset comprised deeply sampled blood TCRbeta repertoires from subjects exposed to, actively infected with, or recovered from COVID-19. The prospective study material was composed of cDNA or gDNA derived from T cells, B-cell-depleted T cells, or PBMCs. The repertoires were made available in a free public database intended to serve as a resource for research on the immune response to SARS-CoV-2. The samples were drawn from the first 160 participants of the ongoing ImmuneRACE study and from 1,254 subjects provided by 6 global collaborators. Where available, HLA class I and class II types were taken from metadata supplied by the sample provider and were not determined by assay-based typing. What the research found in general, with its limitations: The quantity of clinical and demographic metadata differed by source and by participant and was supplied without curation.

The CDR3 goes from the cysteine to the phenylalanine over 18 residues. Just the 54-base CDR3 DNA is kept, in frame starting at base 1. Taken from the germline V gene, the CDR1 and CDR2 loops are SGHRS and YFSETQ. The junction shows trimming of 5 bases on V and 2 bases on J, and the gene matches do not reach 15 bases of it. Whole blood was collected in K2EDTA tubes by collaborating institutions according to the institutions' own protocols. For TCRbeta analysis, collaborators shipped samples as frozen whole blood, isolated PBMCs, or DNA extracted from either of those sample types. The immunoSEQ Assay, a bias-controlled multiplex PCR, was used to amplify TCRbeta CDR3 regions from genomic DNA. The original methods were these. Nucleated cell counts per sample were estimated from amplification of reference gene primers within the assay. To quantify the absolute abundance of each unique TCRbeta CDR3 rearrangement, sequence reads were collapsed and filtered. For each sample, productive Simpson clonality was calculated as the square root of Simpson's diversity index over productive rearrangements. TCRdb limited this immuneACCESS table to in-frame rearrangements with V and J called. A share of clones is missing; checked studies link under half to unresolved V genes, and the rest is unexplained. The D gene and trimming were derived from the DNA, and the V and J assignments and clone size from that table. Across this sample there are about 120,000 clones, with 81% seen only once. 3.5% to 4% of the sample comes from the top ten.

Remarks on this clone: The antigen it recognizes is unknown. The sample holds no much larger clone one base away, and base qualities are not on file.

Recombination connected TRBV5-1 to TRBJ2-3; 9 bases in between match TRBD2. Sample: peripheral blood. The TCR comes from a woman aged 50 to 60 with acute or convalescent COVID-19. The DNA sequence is TGCGCCAGCAGTACGCCCCCGACTAGCGGAGCCAACACAGATACGCAGTATTTT. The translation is CASSTPPTSGANTDTQYF.